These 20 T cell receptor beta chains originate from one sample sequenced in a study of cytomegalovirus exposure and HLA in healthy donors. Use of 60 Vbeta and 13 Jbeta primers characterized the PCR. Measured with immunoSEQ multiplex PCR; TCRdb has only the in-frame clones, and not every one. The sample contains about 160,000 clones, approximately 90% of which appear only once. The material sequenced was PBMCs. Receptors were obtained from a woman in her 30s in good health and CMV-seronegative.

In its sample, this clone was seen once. CDR3 DNA sequence: TGTGCCAGCAGTATGGGGCACCAGAACACTGAAGCTTTCTTT. It is translated as CASSMGHQNTEAFF. The rearrangement uses TRBV2 and TRBJ1-1; D is perhaps TRBD1 (5 bases). The CDR3 has 14 amino acids. Trimming took off 5 bases at V and 1 base at J, with 11 bases between the two ends. CDR1 is SNHLY and CDR2 is FYNNEI in the germline V gene.

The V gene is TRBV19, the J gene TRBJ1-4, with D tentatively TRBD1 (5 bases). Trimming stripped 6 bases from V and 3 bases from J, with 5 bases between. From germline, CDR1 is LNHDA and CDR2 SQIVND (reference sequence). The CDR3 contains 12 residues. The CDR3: CASRTANEKLFF. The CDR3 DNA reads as TGTGCCAGTAGGACAGCTAATGAAAAACTGTTTTTT.

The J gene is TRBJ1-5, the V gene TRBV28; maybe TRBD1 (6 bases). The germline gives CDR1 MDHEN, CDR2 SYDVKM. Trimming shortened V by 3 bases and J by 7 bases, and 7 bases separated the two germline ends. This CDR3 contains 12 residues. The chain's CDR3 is CASSLRGQPQHF. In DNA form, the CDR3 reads TGTGCCAGCAGTTTGAGGGGGCAGCCCCAGCATTTT. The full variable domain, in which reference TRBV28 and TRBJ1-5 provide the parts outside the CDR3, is DVKVTQSSRYLVKRTGEKVFLECVQDMDHENMFWYRQDPGLGLRLIYFSYDVKMKEKGDIPEGYSVSREKKERFSLILESASTNQTSMYLCASSLRGQPQHFGDGTRLSIL.

This CDR3 is CSVAPGQGGNGEAFF. The DNA for the CDR3 is TGCAGCGTTGCCCCCGGACAGGGAGGTAACGGTGAAGCTTTCTTT. The chain joins TRBV29-1 to TRBJ1-1; TRBD1 aligns across 8 bases. Germline loops: CDR1 SQVTM, CDR2 ANQGSEA. The ends lost 4 bases at V and 7 bases at J; junction bases unmatched: 14. The length of the CDR3 is 15 residues.

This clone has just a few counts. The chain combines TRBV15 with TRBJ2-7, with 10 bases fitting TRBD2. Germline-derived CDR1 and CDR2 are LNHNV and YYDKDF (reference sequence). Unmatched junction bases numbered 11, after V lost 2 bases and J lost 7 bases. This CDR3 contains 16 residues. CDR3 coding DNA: TGTGCCACCAGCAGACTCCAGACTAGCGGGCCGGGGGAGCAGTACTTC. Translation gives CATSRLQTSGPGEQYF.

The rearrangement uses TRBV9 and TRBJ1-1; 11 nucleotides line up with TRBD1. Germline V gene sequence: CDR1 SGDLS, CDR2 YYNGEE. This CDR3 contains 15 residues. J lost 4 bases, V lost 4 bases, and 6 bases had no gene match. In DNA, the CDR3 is TGTGCCAGCAGCAGGGGACAGGGGGTGTCCACTGAAGCTTTCTTT. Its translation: CASSRGQGVSTEAFF.

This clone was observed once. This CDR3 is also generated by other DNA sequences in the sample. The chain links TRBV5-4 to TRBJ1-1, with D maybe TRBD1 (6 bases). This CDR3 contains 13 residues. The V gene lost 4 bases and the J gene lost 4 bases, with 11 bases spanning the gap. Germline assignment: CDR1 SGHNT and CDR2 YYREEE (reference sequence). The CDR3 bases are TGTGCCAGCAGCCCCGACAGGTTCACTGAAGCTTTCTTT. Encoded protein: CASSPDRFTEAFF.

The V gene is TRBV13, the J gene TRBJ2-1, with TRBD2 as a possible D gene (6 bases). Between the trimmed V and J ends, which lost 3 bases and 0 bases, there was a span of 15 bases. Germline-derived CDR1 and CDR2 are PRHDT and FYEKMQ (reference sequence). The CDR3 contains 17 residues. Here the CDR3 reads CASSLAIAAASYNEQFF. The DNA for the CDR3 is TGTGCCAGCAGCTTGGCTATAGCGGCAGCCTCCTACAATGAGCAGTTCTTC.

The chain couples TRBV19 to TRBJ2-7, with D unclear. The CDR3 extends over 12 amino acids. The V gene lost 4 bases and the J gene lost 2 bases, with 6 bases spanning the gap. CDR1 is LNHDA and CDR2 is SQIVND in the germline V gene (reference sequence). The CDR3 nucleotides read TGTGCCAGTAGTACGTACACCTACGAGCAGTACTTC. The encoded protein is CASSTYTYEQYF.

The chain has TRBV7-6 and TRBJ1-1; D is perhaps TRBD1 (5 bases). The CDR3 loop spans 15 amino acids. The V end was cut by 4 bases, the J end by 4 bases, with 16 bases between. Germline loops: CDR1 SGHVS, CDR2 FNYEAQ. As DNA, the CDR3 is TGTGCCAGCAGCTATACAGCAGGGAAGACCACTGAAGCTTTCTTT. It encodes CASSYTAGKTTEAFF.

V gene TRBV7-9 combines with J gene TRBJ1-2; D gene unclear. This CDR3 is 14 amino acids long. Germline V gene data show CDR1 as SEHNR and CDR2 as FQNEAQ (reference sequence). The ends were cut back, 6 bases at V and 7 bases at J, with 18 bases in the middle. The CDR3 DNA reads TGTGCCAGCAGAAGCCCAGAGGGCTCGGGTGGCTACACCTTC. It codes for CASRSPEGSGGYTF.

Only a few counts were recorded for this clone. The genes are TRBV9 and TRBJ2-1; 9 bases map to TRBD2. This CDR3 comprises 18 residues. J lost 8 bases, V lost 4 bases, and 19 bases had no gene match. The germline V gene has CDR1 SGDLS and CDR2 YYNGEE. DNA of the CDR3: TGTGCCAGCAGCCCACGGAGCCAAGGGCTAGCGGGGAGGGATGAGCAGTTCTTC. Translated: CASSPRSQGLAGRDEQFF.

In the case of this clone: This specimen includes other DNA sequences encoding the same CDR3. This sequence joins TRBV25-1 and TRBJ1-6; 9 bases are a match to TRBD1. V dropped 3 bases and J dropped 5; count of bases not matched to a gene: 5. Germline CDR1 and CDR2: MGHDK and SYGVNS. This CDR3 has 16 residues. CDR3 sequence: CASSDLQGANNSPLHF. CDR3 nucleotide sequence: TGTGCCAGCAGTGACCTACAGGGGGCGAATAATTCACCCCTCCACTTT.

CDR3 loop: CASSLGASGGPQETQYF. CDR3 bases: TGTGCCAGCAGCTTAGGTGCTAGCGGGGGGCCCCAAGAGACCCAGTACTTC. V is TRBV7-2 and J is TRBJ2-5, with TRBD2 matching 11 bases. Germline values: CDR1 SGHTA, CDR2 FQGNSA. The CDR3 length is 17 residues. V shed 1 base, J shed 1 base, and the junction held 5 bases outside the gene matches.

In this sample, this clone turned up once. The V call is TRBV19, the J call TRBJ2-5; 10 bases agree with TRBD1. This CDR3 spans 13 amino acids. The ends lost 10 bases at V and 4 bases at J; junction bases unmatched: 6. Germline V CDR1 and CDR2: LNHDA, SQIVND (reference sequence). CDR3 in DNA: TGTGCCACGAGGGACAGGGGTTTAGAGACCCAGTACTTC. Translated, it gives CATRDRGLETQYF.

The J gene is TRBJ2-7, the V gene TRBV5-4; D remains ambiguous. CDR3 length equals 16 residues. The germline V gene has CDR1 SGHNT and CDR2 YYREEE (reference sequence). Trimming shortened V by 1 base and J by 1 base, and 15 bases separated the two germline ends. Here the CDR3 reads CASSLLIVGGSYEQYF. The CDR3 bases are TGTGCCAGCAGCTTGTTGATTGTTGGCGGTTCCTACGAGCAGTACTTC.

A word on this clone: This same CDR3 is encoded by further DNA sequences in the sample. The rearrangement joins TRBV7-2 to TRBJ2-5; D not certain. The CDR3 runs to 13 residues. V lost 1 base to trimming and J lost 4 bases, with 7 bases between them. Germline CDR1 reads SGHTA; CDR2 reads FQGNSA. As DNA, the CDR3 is TGTGCCAGCAGCTTAGGTAGAGGAGAGACCCAGTACTTC. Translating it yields CASSLGRGETQYF.

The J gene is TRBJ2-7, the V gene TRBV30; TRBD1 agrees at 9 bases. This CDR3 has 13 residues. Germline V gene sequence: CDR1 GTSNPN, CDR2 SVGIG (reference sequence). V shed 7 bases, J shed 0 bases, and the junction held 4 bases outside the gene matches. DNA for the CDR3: TGTGCCTCTGACAGGGGGGGCTCCTACGAGCAGTACTTC. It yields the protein CASDRGGSYEQYF.

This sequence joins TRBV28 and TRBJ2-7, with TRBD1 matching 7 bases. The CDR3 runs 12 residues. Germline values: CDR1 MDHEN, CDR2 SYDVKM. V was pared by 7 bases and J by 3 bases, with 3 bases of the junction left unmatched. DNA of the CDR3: TGTGCCAGCACCAGGGACAGCTACGAGCAGTACTTC. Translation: CASTRDSYEQYF.

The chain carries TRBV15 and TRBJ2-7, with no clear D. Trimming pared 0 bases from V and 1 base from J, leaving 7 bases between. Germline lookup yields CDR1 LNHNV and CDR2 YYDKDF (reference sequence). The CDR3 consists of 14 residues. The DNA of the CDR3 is TGTGCCACCAGCAGAGAGGCGGTATCCTACGAGCAGTACTTC. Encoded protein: CATSREAVSYEQYF.